This is a list of T cell receptor beta chains from one sample in a study of T-cell reconstitution after alpha-beta-depleted transplantation in children. TCRdb reprocessed the PCR reads via MiXCR and lists one record per CDR3 protein. The table shows hundreds of thousands of distinct CDR3 sequences, with around 13% occurring only once. The sample was PBMCs, taken before TCRalphabeta/CD19-depleted stem cell transplant. These receptors were collected from a girl aged 2-15 years with congenital amegakaryocytic thrombocytopenia, due to receive a stem cell transplant. The CDR3 runs from the conserved cysteine through the conserved F or W. A D gene is named only where the DNA matches it firmly. Clone size is stated in some rows and not others, as once, few, many or a class when expanded.

size | J | V | D | CDR3 | DNA
few | TRBJ2-7 | TRBV11-2 | - | CASIPLAGPYEQYF | TGTGCCAGCATCCCACTGGCAGGCCCCTACGAGCAGTACTTC
few | TRBJ2-3 | TRBV12-3/TRBV12-4 | TRBD1 | CASGIQGEDTQYF | TGTGCCAGCGGGATTCAGGGGGAGGATACGCAGTATTTT
- | TRBJ2-7 | TRBV28 | - | CASTLGGARSEQYF | TGTGCCAGCACCCTGGGGGGTGCTCGGTCCGAGCAGTACTTC
many | TRBJ2-1 | TRBV7-7 | TRBD1 | CASSLGTGVNEQFF | TGTGCCAGCAGCTTGGGGACAGGGGTTAATGAGCAGTTCTTC
many | TRBJ1-3 | TRBV9 | TRBD1 | CASSVDPGGNENTIYF | TGTGCCAGCAGCGTAGACCCAGGGGGCAATGAAAACACCATATATTTT
many | TRBJ2-2 | TRBV5-1 | - | CASSSYSSGTGELFF | TGCGCCAGCAGCTCCTATAGTAGCGGAACCGGGGAGCTGTTTTTT
few | TRBJ2-6 | TRBV19 | - | CASTTHSLPSGANVLTF | TGTGCCAGTACCACGCACAGTCTTCCTTCTGGGGCCAACGTCCTGACTTTC
many | TRBJ2-3 | TRBV20-1 | - | CSARQPGVSTDTQYF | TGCAGTGCTAGACAGCCAGGGGTCAGCACAGATACGCAGTATTTT
few | TRBJ2-2 | TRBV6-1 | - | CASTDLVRTGELFF | TGTGCCAGCACTGACCTTGTGAGGACCGGGGAGCTGTTTTTT
- | TRBJ2-2 | TRBV4-1 | - | CASSQVRDTGELFF | TGCGCCAGCAGCCAAGTTCGGGACACCGGGGAGCTGTTTTTT
- | TRBJ2-6 | TRBV11-2 | - | CASSPSRGAISGANVLTF | TGTGCCAGCAGCCCGAGTCGGGGGGCGATCTCTGGGGCCAACGTCCTGACTTTC
- | TRBJ2-2 | TRBV7-9 | TRBD2 | CASRRSGSVDGELSF | TGTGCCAGCAGACGGAGCGGGAGTGTTGACGGGGAGCTGTCTTTT
many | TRBJ1-1 | TRBV7-6 | - | CASSLAPGPGNTEAFF | TGTGCCAGCAGCTTAGCCCCGGGGCCGGGGAACACTGAAGCTTTCTTT
- | TRBJ2-3 | TRBV12-3/TRBV12-4 | - | CASSPVTQYF | TGTGCCAGCAGCCCCGTCACGCAGTATTTT
many | TRBJ2-7 | TRBV12-3/TRBV12-4 | - | CASSLKLAYEQYF | TGTGCCAGCAGTTTAAAACTAGCCTACGAGCAGTACTTC
- | TRBJ2-5 | TRBV11-2 | TRBD2 | CASSLGLAGGSIVLETQYF | TGTGCCAGCAGCTTGGGACTAGCGGGAGGCTCCATCGTTCTAGAGACCCAGTACTTC
few | TRBJ2-2 | TRBV20-1 | - | CSARDDQGGVFAGELFF | TGCAGTGCTAGAGATGACCAGGGGGGAGTTTTCGCCGGGGAGCTGTTTTTT
- | TRBJ2-2 | TRBV24-1 | - | CATKPGQDTGELFF | TGTGCCACCAAACCGGGACAAGACACCGGGGAGCTGTTTTTT
few | TRBJ2-1 | TRBV6-2/TRBV6-3 | - | CASSYPSVSDEQFF | TGTGCCAGCAGTTACCCATCGGTTTCCGATGAGCAGTTCTTC
many | TRBJ1-5 | TRBV5-1 | - | CASSLDPGGNQPQHF | TGCGCCAGCAGCTTGGACCCAGGGGGCAATCAGCCCCAGCATTTT
- | TRBJ2-7 | TRBV5-1 | - | CASSFREAAGSYEQYF | TGCGCCAGCAGCTTTCGTGAGGCAGCCGGGAGCTACGAGCAGTACTTC
- | TRBJ2-7 | TRBV29-1 | TRBD1 | CSVGGTGPYEQYF | TGCAGCGTTGGGGGGACAGGGCCCTACGAGCAGTACTTC
few | TRBJ2-1 | TRBV9 | TRBD2 | CASSVLGTSGTNEQFF | TGTGCCAGCAGCGTATTGGGGACTAGCGGGACCAATGAGCAGTTCTTC
- | TRBJ2-2 | TRBV10-3 | - | CAISESGQNTGELFF | TGTGCCATCAGTGAGTCGGGACAGAACACCGGGGAGCTGTTTTTT
many | TRBJ2-7 | TRBV29-1 | TRBD1 | CSVGQGLSYEQYF | TGCAGCGTTGGACAGGGGTTATCCTACGAGCAGTACTTC